This T cell receptor beta chain was obtained from a study of CD8 T cells in Susac syndrome. Study findings and constraints: CD4+ repertoires of Susac syndrome patients lacked detectable clonal expansion.

Sequencing of TCR beta was performed on blood CD8+ T cells and on blood CD4+ T cells. RNA totalling roughly 0.5 to 1 ug underwent reverse transcription with random hexamers. TCRdb re-analysed the immunoSEQ multiplex PCR reads in MiXCR, keeping a single row per CDR3 protein. There are some 150,000 distinct CDR3 sequences in the sample; 90% to 95% occur only once, and approximately 0.17% lies in the top ten. Germline lookup yields CDR1 KGHSH and CDR2 LQKENI. The CDR3 is 16 residues long. Trimming at V came to 1 base and at J to 3 bases, leaving 5 bases not matched to a gene. A remark on this clonotype: Its antigen remains unknown.

Sequenced input: CD4+ T cells from PBMCs. The receptor was derived from a human donor with Susac syndrome. J is TRBJ1-1 and V is TRBV18, with 10 nucleotides matching TRBD1. The DNA of the CDR3 is TGTGCCAGCTCACCACGAGGGACAGGGGTTGACACTGAAGCTTTCTTT. Its translation is CASSPRGTGVDTEAFF.